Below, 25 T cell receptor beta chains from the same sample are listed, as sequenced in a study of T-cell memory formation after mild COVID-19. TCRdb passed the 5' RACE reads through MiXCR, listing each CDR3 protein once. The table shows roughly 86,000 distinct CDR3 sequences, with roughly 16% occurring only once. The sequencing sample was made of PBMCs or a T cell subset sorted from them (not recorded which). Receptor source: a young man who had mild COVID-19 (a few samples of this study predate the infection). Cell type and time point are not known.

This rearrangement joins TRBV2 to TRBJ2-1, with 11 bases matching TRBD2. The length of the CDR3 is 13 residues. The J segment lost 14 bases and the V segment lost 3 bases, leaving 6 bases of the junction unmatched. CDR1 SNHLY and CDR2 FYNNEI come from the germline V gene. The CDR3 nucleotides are TGTGCCAGCAGTGAGGATAGCGGGAGGGGCAAGTTCTTC. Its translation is CASSEDSGRGKFF.

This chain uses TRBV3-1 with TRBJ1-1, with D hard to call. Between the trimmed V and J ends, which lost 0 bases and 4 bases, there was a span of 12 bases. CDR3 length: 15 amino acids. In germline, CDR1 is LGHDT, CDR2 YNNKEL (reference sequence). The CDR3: CASSQDTGVSTEAFF. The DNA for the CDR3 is TGTGCCAGCAGCCAAGATACTGGAGTTAGCACTGAAGCTTTCTTT.

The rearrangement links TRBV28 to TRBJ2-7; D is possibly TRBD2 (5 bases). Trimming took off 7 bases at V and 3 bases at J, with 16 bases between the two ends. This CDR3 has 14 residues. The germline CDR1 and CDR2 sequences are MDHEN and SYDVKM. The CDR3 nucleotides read TGTGCCAGCACCCCCCAGAGGGAAAGCTACGAGCAGTACGTC. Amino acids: CASTPQRESYEQYV.

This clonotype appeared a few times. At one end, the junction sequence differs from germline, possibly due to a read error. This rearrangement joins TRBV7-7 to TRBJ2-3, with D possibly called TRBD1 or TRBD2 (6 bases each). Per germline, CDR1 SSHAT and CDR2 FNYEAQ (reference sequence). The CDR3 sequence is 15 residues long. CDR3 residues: CASSRRVGGLDTQYF. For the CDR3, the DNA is TGTGCTAGCAGCCGAAGGGTGGGGGGCCTAGATACGCAGTATTTT.

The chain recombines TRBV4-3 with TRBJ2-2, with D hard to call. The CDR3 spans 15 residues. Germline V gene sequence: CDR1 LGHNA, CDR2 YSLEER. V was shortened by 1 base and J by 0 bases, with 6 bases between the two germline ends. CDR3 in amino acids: CASSQGFSNTGELFF. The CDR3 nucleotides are TGCGCCAGCAGCCAAGGGTTCTCGAACACCGGGGAGCTGTTTTTT.

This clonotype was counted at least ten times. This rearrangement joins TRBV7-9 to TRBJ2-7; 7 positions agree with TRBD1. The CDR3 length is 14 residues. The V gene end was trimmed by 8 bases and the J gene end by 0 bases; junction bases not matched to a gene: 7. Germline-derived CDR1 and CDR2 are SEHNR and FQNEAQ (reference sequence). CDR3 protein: CASQGVSTSYEQYF. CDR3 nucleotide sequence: TGTGCCAGCCAGGGGGTGTCCACCTCCTACGAGCAGTACTTC.

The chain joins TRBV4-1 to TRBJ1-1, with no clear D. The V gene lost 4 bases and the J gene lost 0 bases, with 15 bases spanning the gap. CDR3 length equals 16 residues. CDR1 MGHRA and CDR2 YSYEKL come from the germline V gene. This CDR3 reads CASSPIGSNMNTEAFF. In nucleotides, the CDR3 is TGCGCCAGCAGCCCGATCGGGTCAAACATGAACACTGAAGCTTTCTTT.

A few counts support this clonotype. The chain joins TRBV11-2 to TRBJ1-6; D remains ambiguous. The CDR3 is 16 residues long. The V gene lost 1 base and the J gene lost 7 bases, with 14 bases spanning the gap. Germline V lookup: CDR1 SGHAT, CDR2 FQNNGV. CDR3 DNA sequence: TGTGCCAGCAGCTTAGGGACCGGGCAGCTAAATTCACCCCTCCACTTT. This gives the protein CASSLGTGQLNSPLHF.

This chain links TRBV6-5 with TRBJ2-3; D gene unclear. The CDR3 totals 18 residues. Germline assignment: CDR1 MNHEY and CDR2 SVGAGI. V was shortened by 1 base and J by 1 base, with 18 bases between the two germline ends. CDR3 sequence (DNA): TGTGCCAGCAGTTACTACGCCCCTGGTACATTCCGCACAGATACGCAGTATTTT. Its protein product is CASSYYAPGTFRTDTQYF.

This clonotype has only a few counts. The CDR3 sequence is CASRGLPRDGYEQYV. The CDR3 bases are TGTGCCAGCAGGGGCCTACCTCGGGACGGCTACGAGCAGTACGTC. The chain has TRBV28 and TRBJ2-7; D assignment may be TRBD1 or TRBD2 (5 bases each). Trimming removed 6 bases from V and 3 bases from J, with 18 bases in between. Germline V gives CDR1 MDHEN, CDR2 SYDVKM. The CDR3 length is 15 residues.

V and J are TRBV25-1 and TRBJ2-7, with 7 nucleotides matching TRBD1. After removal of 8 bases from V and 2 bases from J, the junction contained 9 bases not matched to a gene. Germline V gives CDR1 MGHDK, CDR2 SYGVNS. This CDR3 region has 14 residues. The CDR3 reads CASLSETGTYEQYF. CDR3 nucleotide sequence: TGTGCCAGCCTCAGCGAGACAGGGACCTACGAGCAGTACTTC.

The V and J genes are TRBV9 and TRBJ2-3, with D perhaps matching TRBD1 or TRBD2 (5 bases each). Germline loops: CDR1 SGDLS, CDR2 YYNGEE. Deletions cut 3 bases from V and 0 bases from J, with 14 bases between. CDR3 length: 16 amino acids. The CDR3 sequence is CASSGSPGLSTDTQYF. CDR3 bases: TGTGCCAGCAGCGGAAGCCCGGGGCTGAGCACAGATACGCAGTATTTT.

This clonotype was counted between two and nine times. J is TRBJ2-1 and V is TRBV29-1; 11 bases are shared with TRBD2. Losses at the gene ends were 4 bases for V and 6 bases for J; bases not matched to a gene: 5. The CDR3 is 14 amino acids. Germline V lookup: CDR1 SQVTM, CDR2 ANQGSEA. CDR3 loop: CSVVRLAGGNEQFF. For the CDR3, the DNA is TGCAGCGTTGTTCGGCTAGCGGGGGGCAATGAGCAGTTCTTC.

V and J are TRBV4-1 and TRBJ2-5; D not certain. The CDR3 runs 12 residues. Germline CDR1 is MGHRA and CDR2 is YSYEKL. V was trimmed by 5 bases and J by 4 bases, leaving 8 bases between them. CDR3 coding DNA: TGCGCCAGCAGCGCCGTGGGAGAGACCCAGTACTTC. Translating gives CASSAVGETQYF.

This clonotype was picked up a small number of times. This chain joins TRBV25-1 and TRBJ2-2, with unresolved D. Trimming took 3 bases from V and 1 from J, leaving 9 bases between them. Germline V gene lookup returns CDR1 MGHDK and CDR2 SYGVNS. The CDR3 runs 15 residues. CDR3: CASSDYLGNTGELFF. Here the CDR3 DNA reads TGTGCCAGCAGTGACTACCTCGGGAACACCGGGGAGCTGTTTTTT.

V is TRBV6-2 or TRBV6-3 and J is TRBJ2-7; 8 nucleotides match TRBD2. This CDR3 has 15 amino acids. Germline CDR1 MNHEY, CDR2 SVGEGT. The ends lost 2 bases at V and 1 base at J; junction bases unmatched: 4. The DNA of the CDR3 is TGTGCCAGCAGTTACAAGACGGGAGGGTCCTACGAGCAGTACTTC. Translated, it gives CASSYKTGGSYEQYF.

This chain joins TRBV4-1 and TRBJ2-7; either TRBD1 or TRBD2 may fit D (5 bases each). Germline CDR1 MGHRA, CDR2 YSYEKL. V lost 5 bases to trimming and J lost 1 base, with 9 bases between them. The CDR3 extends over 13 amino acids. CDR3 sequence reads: CASSGTASYEQYF. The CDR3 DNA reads TGCGCCAGCAGCGGGACGGCATCCTACGAGCAGTACTTC.

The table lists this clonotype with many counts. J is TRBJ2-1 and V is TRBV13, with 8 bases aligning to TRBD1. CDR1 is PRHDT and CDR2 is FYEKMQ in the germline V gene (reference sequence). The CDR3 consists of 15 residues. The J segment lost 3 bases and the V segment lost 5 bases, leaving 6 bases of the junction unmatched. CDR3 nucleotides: TGTGCCAGCAGCCTTGGACAGGGCTACTACAATGAGCAGTTCTTC. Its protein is CASSLGQGYYNEQFF.

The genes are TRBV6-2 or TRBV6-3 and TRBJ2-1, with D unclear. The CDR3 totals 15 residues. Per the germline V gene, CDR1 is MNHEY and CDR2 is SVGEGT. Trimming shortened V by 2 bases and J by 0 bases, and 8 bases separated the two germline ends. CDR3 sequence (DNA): TGTGCCAGCAGTTACCCCCTCTTCTCCTACAATGAGCAGTTCTTC. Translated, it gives CASSYPLFSYNEQFF.

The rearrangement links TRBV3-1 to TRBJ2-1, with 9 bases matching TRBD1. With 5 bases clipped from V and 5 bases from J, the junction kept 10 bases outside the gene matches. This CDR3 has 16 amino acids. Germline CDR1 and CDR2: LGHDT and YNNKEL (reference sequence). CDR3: CASSFSGTGLHNEQFF. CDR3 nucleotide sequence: TGTGCCAGCAGCTTCTCCGGGACAGGGCTCCACAATGAGCAGTTCTTC.

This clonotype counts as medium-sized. CDR3 protein: CASSQEAVTYNEQFF. CDR3 coding DNA: TGCGCCAGCAGCCAAGAGGCAGTTACCTACAATGAGCAGTTCTTC. The chain employs TRBV4-3 and TRBJ2-1, with D unresolved. The CDR3 spans 15 residues. Germline loops: CDR1 LGHNA, CDR2 YSLEER. The V end was cut by 0 bases, the J end by 2 bases, with 8 bases between.

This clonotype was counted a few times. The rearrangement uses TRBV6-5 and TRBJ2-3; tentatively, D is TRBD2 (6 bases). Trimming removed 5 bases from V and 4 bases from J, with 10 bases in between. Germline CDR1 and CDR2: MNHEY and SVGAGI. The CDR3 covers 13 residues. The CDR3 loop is CASSHGGADTQYF. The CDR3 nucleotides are TGTGCCAGCAGTCACGGCGGGGCAGATACGCAGTATTTT.

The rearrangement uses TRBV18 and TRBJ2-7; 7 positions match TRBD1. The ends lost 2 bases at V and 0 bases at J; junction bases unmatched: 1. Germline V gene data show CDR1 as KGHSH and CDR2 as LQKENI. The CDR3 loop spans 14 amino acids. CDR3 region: CASSPYRGSYEQYF. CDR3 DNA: TGTGCCAGCTCACCATACAGGGGCTCCTACGAGCAGTACTTC.

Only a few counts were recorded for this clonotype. Here the CDR3 reads CASSLGGAVGNEQFF. DNA of the CDR3: TGTGCCAGCAGCCTTGGGGGGGCCGTGGGGAATGAGCAGTTCTTC. The chain joins TRBV6-1 to TRBJ2-1, with D possibly matching TRBD2 (7 bases). Germline V CDR1 and CDR2: MNHNS, SASEGT. This CDR3 has 15 amino acids. The V gene lost 6 bases and the J gene lost 7 bases, with 19 bases spanning the gap.

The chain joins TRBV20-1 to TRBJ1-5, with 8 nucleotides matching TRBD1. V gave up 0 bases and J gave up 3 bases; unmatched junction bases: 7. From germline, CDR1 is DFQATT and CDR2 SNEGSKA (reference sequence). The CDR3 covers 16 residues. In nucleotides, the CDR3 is TGCAGTGCTAGAGATTGGGAGGGACAGGCCAATCAGCCCCAGCATTTT. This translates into CSARDWEGQANQPQHF.